These T cell receptor beta chains were read from a single sample in a study of blood T cell repertoires in COVID-19. This table comes from immunoSEQ multiplex PCR, and its TCRdb copy is limited to in-frame clones, with some not included. The sample includes about 400,000 clones, more than 75% of them seen just once. The sequenced sample consisted of PBMCs or T cells enriched from blood (not recorded which). All receptors come from a woman in her forties or fifties who had recovered from COVID-19. CDR3s include the opening cysteine and the closing phenylalanine or tryptophan. The D gene is left open where the match is weak. Size values are once, few and many counts, or a class for expanded clones, and some rows have none.

v_gene: TRBV2; j_gene: TRBJ2-2; d_gene: TRBD1; abundance: -; CDR3aa: CASSGDRGFTGELFF; CDR3nt: TGTGCCAGCAGTGGGGACAGGGGTTTCACCGGGGAGCTGTTTTTT
v_gene: TRBV28; j_gene: TRBJ2-7; d_gene: TRBD2; abundance: -; CDR3aa: CASSLGGLAVNYEQYF; CDR3nt: TGTGCCAGCAGTCTGGGCGGACTAGCGGTTAACTACGAGCAGTACTTC
v_gene: TRBV12-3/TRBV12-4; j_gene: TRBJ1-5; d_gene: -; abundance: -; CDR3aa: CASSSGQPQHF; CDR3nt: TGTGCCAGCAGTTCAGGACAGCCCCAGCATTTT
v_gene: TRBV7-9; j_gene: TRBJ2-7; d_gene: TRBD1; abundance: -; CDR3aa: CASSNVLGQDLGEQYF; CDR3nt: TGTGCCAGCAGCAACGTTTTGGGACAGGACTTGGGGGAGCAGTACTTC
v_gene: TRBV6-6; j_gene: TRBJ1-5; d_gene: TRBD1; abundance: -; CDR3aa: CASSSGQGGHQPQHF; CDR3nt: TGTGCCAGCAGCTCGGGACAGGGTGGCCATCAGCCCCAGCATTTT
v_gene: TRBV12-3/TRBV12-4; j_gene: TRBJ1-2; d_gene: -; abundance: once; CDR3aa: CASSLDTNYGYTF; CDR3nt: TGTGCCAGCAGTTTAGACACTAACTATGGCTACACCTTC
v_gene: TRBV4-1; j_gene: TRBJ1-2; d_gene: TRBD1; abundance: -; CDR3aa: CASSQPTRGRDYGYTF; CDR3nt: TGCGCCAGCAGCCAACCCACAAGGGGGCGCGACTATGGCTACACCTTC
v_gene: TRBV5-8; j_gene: TRBJ1-5; d_gene: -; abundance: once; CDR3aa: CASSSGVGQGGNQPQHF; CDR3nt: TGTGCCAGCAGCTCGGGGGTGGGGCAAGGTGGCAATCAGCCCCAGCATTTT
v_gene: TRBV12-2; j_gene: TRBJ1-4; d_gene: -; abundance: few; CDR3aa: CASRPGDSPTNEKLFF; CDR3nt: TGTGCAAGTCGACCCGGGGACAGCCCAACTAATGAAAAACTGTTTTTT
v_gene: TRBV3-1/TRBV3-2; j_gene: TRBJ1-1; d_gene: -; abundance: once; CDR3aa: CASSQEAFQHTEAFF; CDR3nt: TGTGCCAGCAGCCAAGAGGCCTTTCAACACACTGAAGCTTTCTTT
v_gene: TRBV4-1; j_gene: TRBJ1-4; d_gene: TRBD1; abundance: -; CDR3aa: CASSQFPGQENEKLFF; CDR3nt: TGCGCCAGCAGCCAGTTTCCGGGACAGGAGAATGAAAAACTGTTTTTT
v_gene: TRBV11-2; j_gene: TRBJ2-7; d_gene: TRBD1; abundance: once; CDR3aa: CASSPPAGTVYEQYF; CDR3nt: TGTGCCAGCAGCCCGCCGGCAGGGACAGTCTACGAGCAGTACTTC
v_gene: TRBV3-1/TRBV3-2; j_gene: TRBJ2-7; d_gene: TRBD1; abundance: few; CDR3aa: CAIQGPNYEQYF; CDR3nt: TGTGCCATACAGGGGCCTAACTACGAGCAGTACTTC
v_gene: TRBV5-1; j_gene: TRBJ1-1; d_gene: -; abundance: -; CDR3aa: CASSWGAAVNTEAFF; CDR3nt: TGCGCCAGCAGCTGGGGAGCGGCGGTGAACACTGAAGCTTTCTTT
v_gene: TRBV13; j_gene: TRBJ2-7; d_gene: TRBD1; abundance: -; CDR3aa: CASSPNPDRGGYEQYF; CDR3nt: TGTGCCAGCAGCCCCAACCCCGACAGGGGTGGCTACGAGCAGTACTTC
v_gene: TRBV19; j_gene: TRBJ1-3; d_gene: -; abundance: -; CDR3aa: CASSIGTGITTIYF; CDR3nt: TGTGCCAGTAGTATCGGAACAGGAATAACAACCATATATTTT
v_gene: TRBV6-1; j_gene: TRBJ2-6; d_gene: -; abundance: -; CDR3aa: CASSEIAGANVLTF; CDR3nt: TGTGCCAGCAGTGAAATAGCTGGGGCCAACGTCCTGACTTTC
v_gene: TRBV3-1/TRBV3-2; j_gene: TRBJ1-1; d_gene: TRBD1; abundance: -; CDR3aa: CASSQVTGVVTEAFF; CDR3nt: TGTGCCAGCAGCCAGGTCACAGGGGTCGTCACTGAAGCTTTCTTT
v_gene: TRBV5-1; j_gene: TRBJ1-3; d_gene: -; abundance: -; CDR3aa: CASRDSGNTIYF; CDR3nt: TGCGCCAGCCGGGATTCTGGAAACACCATATATTTT
v_gene: TRBV7-9; j_gene: TRBJ1-2; d_gene: TRBD1; abundance: -; CDR3aa: CASSLDRENGYTF; CDR3nt: TGTGCCAGCAGCCTAGACAGGGAGAACGGCTACACCTTC
v_gene: TRBV6-1; j_gene: TRBJ1-5; d_gene: -; abundance: many; CDR3aa: CASSEREGEGQPQHF; CDR3nt: TGTGCCAGCAGTGAAAGGGAAGGGGAGGGTCAGCCCCAGCATTTT
v_gene: TRBV9; j_gene: TRBJ1-1; d_gene: -; abundance: -; CDR3aa: CASSPARGGVNTEAFF; CDR3nt: TGTGCCAGCAGCCCAGCTAGGGGGGGAGTGAACACTGAAGCTTTCTTT
v_gene: TRBV7-2; j_gene: TRBJ2-5; d_gene: -; abundance: -; CDR3aa: CASSFGGIETQYF; CDR3nt: TGTGCCAGCAGCTTCGGGGGAATCGAGACCCAGTACTTC
v_gene: TRBV27; j_gene: TRBJ2-7; d_gene: -; abundance: -; CDR3aa: CASTRGGGGDEQYF; CDR3nt: TGTGCCAGCACCCGCGGCGGGGGCGGGGACGAGCAGTACTTC
v_gene: TRBV18; j_gene: TRBJ1-1; d_gene: TRBD1; abundance: -; CDR3aa: CASSQRQGAVGTEAFF; CDR3nt: TGTGCCAGCTCTCAGAGACAGGGGGCTGTGGGCACTGAAGCTTTCTTT
v_gene: TRBV28; j_gene: TRBJ1-2; d_gene: -; abundance: few; CDR3aa: CASSFQGRYGYTF; CDR3nt: TGTGCCAGCAGTTTTCAGGGGCGGTATGGCTACACCTTC
v_gene: TRBV29-1; j_gene: TRBJ2-7; d_gene: -; abundance: -; CDR3aa: CSVDTGSEQYF; CDR3nt: TGCAGCGTTGACACAGGGTCCGAGCAGTACTTC
v_gene: TRBV7-2; j_gene: TRBJ1-3; d_gene: TRBD1; abundance: once; CDR3aa: CASSLEGGGGNTIYF; CDR3nt: TGTGCCAGCAGCTTAGAAGGGGGCGGTGGAAACACCATATATTTT
v_gene: TRBV4-1; j_gene: TRBJ1-5; d_gene: -; abundance: once; CDR3aa: CASSQAGNRNQPQHF; CDR3nt: TGCGCCAGCAGCCAAGCAGGGAACCGAAATCAGCCCCAGCATTTT
v_gene: TRBV4-2; j_gene: TRBJ1-4; d_gene: TRBD1; abundance: once; CDR3aa: CASSQAAGTGLEKLFF; CDR3nt: TGTGCCAGCAGCCAGGCTGCCGGGACAGGTCTCGAAAAACTGTTTTTT
v_gene: TRBV30; j_gene: TRBJ2-6; d_gene: -; abundance: -; CDR3aa: CAWRWAGANVLTF; CDR3nt: TGTGCCTGGAGATGGGCAGGGGCCAACGTCCTGACTTTC
v_gene: TRBV18; j_gene: TRBJ2-7; d_gene: TRBD1; abundance: -; CDR3aa: CASFPGRGNQIDYEQYF; CDR3nt: TGTGCCAGCTTCCCCGGCAGGGGGAACCAGATCGATTACGAGCAGTACTTC
v_gene: TRBV10-2; j_gene: TRBJ1-1; d_gene: -; abundance: -; CDR3aa: CASSEPLSLLANDTEAFF; CDR3nt: TGCGCCAGCAGTGAGCCCCTGTCTCTCCTGGCAAATGACACTGAAGCTTTCTTT
v_gene: TRBV29-1; j_gene: TRBJ1-1; d_gene: -; abundance: -; CDR3aa: CSVLPPLNTEAFF; CDR3nt: TGCAGCGTTCTACCACCCCTCAACACTGAAGCTTTCTTT
v_gene: TRBV7-2; j_gene: TRBJ1-3; d_gene: -; abundance: -; CDR3aa: CASSLVGAGSGNTIYF; CDR3nt: TGTGCCAGCAGCTTAGTGGGGGCAGGGTCAGGAAACACCATATATTTT
v_gene: TRBV28; j_gene: TRBJ1-5; d_gene: TRBD1; abundance: -; CDR3aa: CASTIPGTVNQPQHF; CDR3nt: TGTGCCAGCACCATACCGGGGACAGTTAATCAGCCCCAGCATTTT
v_gene: TRBV9; j_gene: TRBJ2-5; d_gene: TRBD2; abundance: -; CDR3aa: CASSVTSGGSETQYF; CDR3nt: TGTGCCAGCAGCGTAACTAGCGGGGGGTCAGAGACCCAGTACTTC
v_gene: TRBV5-5; j_gene: TRBJ2-7; d_gene: TRBD1; abundance: -; CDR3aa: CASSLDRGVEQYF; CDR3nt: TGTGCCAGCAGCTTGGACAGGGGGGTCGAGCAGTACTTC
v_gene: TRBV7-2; j_gene: TRBJ2-5; d_gene: -; abundance: -; CDR3aa: CASSLVGGTQYF; CDR3nt: TGTGCCAGCAGCTTAGTCGGAGGAACCCAGTACTTC
v_gene: TRBV7-2; j_gene: TRBJ2-3; d_gene: TRBD2; abundance: -; CDR3aa: CASSLTASGRRDTQYF; CDR3nt: TGTGCCAGCAGCTTAACGGCTAGCGGGAGGAGGGATACGCAGTATTTT
v_gene: TRBV6-5; j_gene: TRBJ2-2; d_gene: -; abundance: -; CDR3aa: CASTMRGYTGELFF; CDR3nt: TGTGCCAGCACTATGCGGGGATACACCGGGGAGCTGTTTTTT
v_gene: TRBV21-1; j_gene: TRBJ2-3; d_gene: -; abundance: -; CDR3aa: CASSNPGQATSTDTQYF; CDR3nt: TGTGCCAGCAGCAATCCGGGACAAGCAACTAGCACAGATACGCAGTATTTT
v_gene: TRBV6-1; j_gene: TRBJ2-6; d_gene: -; abundance: -; CDR3aa: CASSGGGRSGANVLTF; CDR3nt: TGTGCCAGCAGTGGAGGAGGCCGCTCTGGGGCCAACGTCCTGACTTTC
v_gene: TRBV28; j_gene: TRBJ1-5; d_gene: TRBD1; abundance: -; CDR3aa: CASSLGQGNQPQHF; CDR3nt: TGTGCCAGCAGTTTGGGACAGGGAAATCAGCCCCAGCATTTT
v_gene: TRBV19; j_gene: TRBJ2-7; d_gene: -; abundance: -; CDR3aa: CASSIRSISSSYEQYF; CDR3nt: TGTGCCAGTAGTATCCGTTCCATTTCGAGCTCCTACGAGCAGTACTTC
v_gene: TRBV3-1/TRBV3-2; j_gene: TRBJ1-2; d_gene: -; abundance: few; CDR3aa: CASSLRRAGGYTF; CDR3nt: TGTGCCAGCAGCCTAAGGCGCGCAGGAGGCTACACCTTC
v_gene: TRBV29-1; j_gene: TRBJ1-2; d_gene: -; abundance: -; CDR3aa: CSVGVNYGYTF; CDR3nt: TGCAGCGTTGGAGTAAACTATGGCTACACCTTC
v_gene: TRBV11-2; j_gene: TRBJ2-3; d_gene: -; abundance: -; CDR3aa: CASRLWGGGDSGTQYF; CDR3nt: TGTGCCAGCAGGTTGTGGGGCGGTGGCGATTCAGGCACGCAGTATTTT
v_gene: TRBV5-4; j_gene: TRBJ2-7; d_gene: -; abundance: -; CDR3aa: CASSFQGPRGDEQYF; CDR3nt: TGTGCCAGCAGCTTTCAGGGCCCCAGGGGGGACGAGCAGTACTTC
v_gene: TRBV6-5; j_gene: TRBJ1-4; d_gene: TRBD1; abundance: -; CDR3aa: CASSLTGSEKLFF; CDR3nt: TGTGCCAGCAGCTTGACAGGGTCGGAAAAACTGTTTTTT
v_gene: TRBV19; j_gene: TRBJ1-4; d_gene: -; abundance: -; CDR3aa: CASSRQATTNEKLFF; CDR3nt: TGTGCCAGTAGCCGACAGGCTACAACTAATGAAAAACTGTTTTTT
v_gene: TRBV12-3/TRBV12-4; j_gene: TRBJ1-1; d_gene: -; abundance: once; CDR3aa: CASSIMNTEAFF; CDR3nt: TGTGCCAGCAGTATCATGAACACTGAAGCTTTCTTT
v_gene: TRBV18; j_gene: TRBJ1-2; d_gene: TRBD1; abundance: once; CDR3aa: CASSHRGANYGYTF; CDR3nt: TGTGCCAGCTCACACAGGGGTGCTAACTATGGCTACACCTTC
v_gene: TRBV19; j_gene: TRBJ2-1; d_gene: -; abundance: -; CDR3aa: CASKARRENNEQFF; CDR3nt: TGTGCCAGTAAGGCTCGGCGGGAAAACAATGAGCAGTTCTTC
v_gene: TRBV25-1; j_gene: TRBJ1-1; d_gene: TRBD1; abundance: -; CDR3aa: CASSGTRTGPNTEAFF; CDR3nt: TGTGCCAGCAGTGGGACAAGGACAGGCCCGAACACTGAAGCTTTCTTT
v_gene: TRBV5-3; j_gene: TRBJ1-3; d_gene: TRBD1; abundance: -; CDR3aa: CARCLPGQGAVNTIYF; CDR3nt: TGTGCCAGATGCTTACCGGGACAGGGGGCGGTAAACACCATATATTTT
v_gene: TRBV6-2/TRBV6-3; j_gene: TRBJ1-5; d_gene: -; abundance: few; CDR3aa: CASSRTEDHQPQHF; CDR3nt: TGTGCCAGCAGCCGGACAGAAGATCATCAGCCCCAGCATTTT